A single sample gave rise to the 5 T cell receptor beta chains below, sequenced in a study of blood T cell repertoires in COVID-19 (dated by TCRdb to the early 2020s). The protocol used for the library was the immunoSEQ multiplex PCR assay. As stored in TCRdb, this immuneACCESS dataset retains in-frame rearrangements with V and J assigned. A fraction of the clones does not appear; measured against another copy, unresolved V genes explain less than half of the discrepancy, and the remainder lacks a known reason. The table for this sample lists about 110,000 clones; 88% of them were counted only once. The ten largest clonotypes hold 3% to 3.5% of the sample. Sequenced material: peripheral blood. These receptors all stem from a woman aged 45-65 years with acute or convalescent COVID-19.

J is TRBJ2-2 and V is TRBV13; 9 nucleotides match TRBD1. CDR1 and CDR2 (germline): PRHDT, FYEKMQ (reference sequence). The length of the CDR3 is 16 residues. The trim removed 2 bases at V and 4 bases at J, leaving 5 bases unmatched. For the CDR3, the DNA is TGTGCCAGCAGCTTACGCGGGACAGGGAGCACCGGGGAGCTGTTTTTT. Its translation is CASSLRGTGSTGELFF.

The table lists this clone with a count of one. V and J are TRBV4-1 and TRBJ2-5; 7 bases agree with TRBD2. Germline values: CDR1 MGHRA, CDR2 YSYEKL. The V and J ends lost 4 bases and 2 bases, in that order; junction bases with no gene match: 10. This CDR3 has 16 residues. The CDR3 is CASSPPTAAGQETQYF. CDR3 DNA sequence: TGCGCCAGCAGCCCACCGACGGCAGCGGGGCAAGAGACCCAGTACTTC.

The genes are TRBV18 and TRBJ2-5; no reliable D call. CDR1 is KGHSH and CDR2 is LQKENI in the germline V gene. The CDR3 sequence is 14 residues long. Trimming pared 2 bases from V and 1 base from J, leaving 8 bases between. This CDR3 reads CASSPGQLQETQYF. The CDR3 DNA reads as TGTGCCAGCTCACCAGGGCAGCTCCAAGAGACCCAGTACTTC.

A single count supports this clone. The rearrangement links TRBV11-2 to TRBJ2-7; 9 bases map to TRBD1. CDR1 and CDR2 from the germline V gene are SGHAT and FQNNGV. The CDR3 is made up of 13 amino acids. V gave up 4 bases and J gave up 5 bases; unmatched junction bases: 3. The CDR3 DNA sequence: TGTGCCAGCAGCTCAGGACAGGGGAACGAGCAGTACTTC. Translating it yields CASSSGQGNEQYF. Full variable domain (outside the CDR3, taken from reference TRBV11-2 and TRBJ2-7): EAGVAQSPRYKIIEKRQSVAFWCNPISGHATLYWYQQILGQGPKLLIQFQNNGVVDDSQLPKDRFSAERLKGVDSTLKIQPAKLEDSAVYLCASSSGQGNEQYFGPGTRLTVT.

The chain is built from TRBV9 and TRBJ2-2, with 7 bases aligning to TRBD1. CDR1 is SGDLS, CDR2 YYNGEE, per germline. V trimming: 3 bases; J trimming: 4 bases; junction bases outside the gene matches: 6. The CDR3 covers 15 residues. For the CDR3, the DNA is TGTGCCAGCAGCGGAGGGACAGTCCGCACCGGGGAGCTGTTTTTT. It encodes CASSGGTVRTGELFF.